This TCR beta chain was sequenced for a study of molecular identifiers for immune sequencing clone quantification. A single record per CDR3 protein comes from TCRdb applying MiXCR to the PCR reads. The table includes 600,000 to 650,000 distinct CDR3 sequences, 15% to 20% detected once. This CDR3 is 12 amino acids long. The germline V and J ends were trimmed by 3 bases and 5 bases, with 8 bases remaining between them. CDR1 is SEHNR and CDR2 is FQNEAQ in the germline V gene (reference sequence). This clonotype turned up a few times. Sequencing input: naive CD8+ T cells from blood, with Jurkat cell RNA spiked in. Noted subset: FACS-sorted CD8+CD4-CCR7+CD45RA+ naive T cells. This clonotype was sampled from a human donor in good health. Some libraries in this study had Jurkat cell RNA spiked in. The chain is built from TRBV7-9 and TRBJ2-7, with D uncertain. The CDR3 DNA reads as TGTGCCAGCAGCTTCCGTTGGGACGAGCAGTACTTC. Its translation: CASSFRWDEQYF. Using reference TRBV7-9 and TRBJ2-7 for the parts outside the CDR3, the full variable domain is DTGVSQNPRHKITKRGQNVTFRCDPISEHNRLYWYRQTLGQGPEFLTYFQNEAQLEKSRLLSDRFSAERPKGSFSTLEIQRTEQGDSAMYLCASSFRWDEQYFGPGTRLTVT.